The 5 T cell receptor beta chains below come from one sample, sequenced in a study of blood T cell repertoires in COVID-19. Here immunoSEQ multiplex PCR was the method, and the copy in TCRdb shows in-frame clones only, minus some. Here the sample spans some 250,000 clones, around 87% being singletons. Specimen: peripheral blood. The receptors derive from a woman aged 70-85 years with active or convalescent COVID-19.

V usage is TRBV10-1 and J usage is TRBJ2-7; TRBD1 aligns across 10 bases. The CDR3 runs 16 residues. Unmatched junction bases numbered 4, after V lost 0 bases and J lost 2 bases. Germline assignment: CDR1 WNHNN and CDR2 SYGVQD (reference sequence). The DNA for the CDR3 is TGCGCCAGCAGTGAGTCGGGACAGGGGAACCCCTACGAGCAGTACTTC. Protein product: CASSESGQGNPYEQYF.

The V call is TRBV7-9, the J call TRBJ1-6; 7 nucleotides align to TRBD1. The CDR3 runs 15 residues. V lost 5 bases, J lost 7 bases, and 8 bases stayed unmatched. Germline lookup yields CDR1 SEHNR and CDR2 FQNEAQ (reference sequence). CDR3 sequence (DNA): TGTGCCAGCAGCCCCCTGGGACAGAGAAATTCACCCCTCCACTTT. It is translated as CASSPLGQRNSPLHF.

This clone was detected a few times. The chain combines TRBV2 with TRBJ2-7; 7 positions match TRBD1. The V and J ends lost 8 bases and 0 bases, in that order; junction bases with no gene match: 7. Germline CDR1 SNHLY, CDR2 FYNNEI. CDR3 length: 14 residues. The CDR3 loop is CASEGAIRSYEQYF. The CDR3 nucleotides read TGTGCCAGCGAGGGGGCAATTCGCTCCTACGAGCAGTACTTC.

CDR3 nucleotide sequence: TGTGCCAGCTCACCGGGGCAGGGGGCGCACAATGAGCAGTTCTTC. This encodes CASSPGQGAHNEQFF. The rearrangement joins TRBV18 to TRBJ2-1, with 8 positions matching TRBD1. The CDR3 loop spans 15 amino acids. Germline V CDR1 and CDR2: KGHSH, LQKENI. V was clipped by 3 bases and J by 5 bases; unmatched bases: 6.

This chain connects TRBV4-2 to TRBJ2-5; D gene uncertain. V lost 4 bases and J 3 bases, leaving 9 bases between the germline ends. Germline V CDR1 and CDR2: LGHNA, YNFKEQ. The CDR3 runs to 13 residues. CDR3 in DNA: TGTGCCAGCAGCCGACTTATCGAAGAGACCCAGTACTTC. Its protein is CASSRLIEETQYF.